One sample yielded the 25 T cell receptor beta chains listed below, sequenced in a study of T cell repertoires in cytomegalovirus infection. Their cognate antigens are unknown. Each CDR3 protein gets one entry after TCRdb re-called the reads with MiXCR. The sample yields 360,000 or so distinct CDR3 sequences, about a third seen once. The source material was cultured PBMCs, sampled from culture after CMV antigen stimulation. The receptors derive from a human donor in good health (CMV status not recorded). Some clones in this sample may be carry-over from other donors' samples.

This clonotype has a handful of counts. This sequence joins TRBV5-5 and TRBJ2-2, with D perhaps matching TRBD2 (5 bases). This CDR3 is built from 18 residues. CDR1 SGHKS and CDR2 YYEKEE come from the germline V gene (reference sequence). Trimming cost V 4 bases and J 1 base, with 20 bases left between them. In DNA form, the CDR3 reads TGTGCCAGCAGCCGAATGTTTGGCGAGCGGAGGAACACCGGGGAGCTGTTTTTT. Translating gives CASSRMFGERRNTGELFF.

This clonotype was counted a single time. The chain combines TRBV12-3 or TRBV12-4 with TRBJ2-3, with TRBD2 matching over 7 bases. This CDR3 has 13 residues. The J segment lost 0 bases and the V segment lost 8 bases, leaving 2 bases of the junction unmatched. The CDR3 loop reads CASQRDSTDTQYF. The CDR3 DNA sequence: TGTGCCAGCCAGCGGGACAGCACAGATACGCAGTATTTT.

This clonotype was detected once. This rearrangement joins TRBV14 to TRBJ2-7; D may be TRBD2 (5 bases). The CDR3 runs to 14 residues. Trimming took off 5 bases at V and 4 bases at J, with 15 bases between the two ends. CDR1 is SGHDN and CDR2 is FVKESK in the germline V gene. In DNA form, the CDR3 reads TGTGCCAGCAGCTCCGGGATGTTCCCTTACGAGCAGTACGTC. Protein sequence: CASSSGMFPYEQYV.

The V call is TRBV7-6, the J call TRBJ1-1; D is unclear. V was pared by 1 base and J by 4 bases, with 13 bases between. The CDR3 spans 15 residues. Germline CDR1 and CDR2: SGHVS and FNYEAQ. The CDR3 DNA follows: TGTGCCAGCAGCTTAGTTGTGGCCGGAGGCACTGAAGCTTTCTTT. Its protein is CASSLVVAGGTEAFF.

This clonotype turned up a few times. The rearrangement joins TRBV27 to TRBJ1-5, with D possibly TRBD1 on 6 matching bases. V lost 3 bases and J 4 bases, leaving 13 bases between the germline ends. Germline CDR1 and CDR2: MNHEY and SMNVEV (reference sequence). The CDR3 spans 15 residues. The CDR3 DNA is TGTGCCAGCAGTTTTCTGACAGGCGCAAATCAGCCCCAGCATTTT. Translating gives CASSFLTGANQPQHF.

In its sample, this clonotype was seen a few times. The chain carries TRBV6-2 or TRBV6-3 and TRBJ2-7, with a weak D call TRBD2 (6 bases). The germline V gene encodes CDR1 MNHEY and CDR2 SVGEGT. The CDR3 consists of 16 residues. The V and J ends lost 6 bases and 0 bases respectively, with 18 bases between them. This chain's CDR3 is CASSSWLALSSYEQYF. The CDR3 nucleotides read TGTGCCAGCAGCTCTTGGCTAGCGCTGAGCTCCTACGAGCAGTACTTC.

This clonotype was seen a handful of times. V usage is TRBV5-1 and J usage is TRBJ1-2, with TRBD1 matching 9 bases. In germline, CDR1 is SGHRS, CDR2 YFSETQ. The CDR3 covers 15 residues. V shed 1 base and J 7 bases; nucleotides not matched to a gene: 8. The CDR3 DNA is TGCGCCAGCAGCTTGAAGGGACAGGGTTCGAGTGGCTACACCTTC. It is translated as CASSLKGQGSSGYTF.

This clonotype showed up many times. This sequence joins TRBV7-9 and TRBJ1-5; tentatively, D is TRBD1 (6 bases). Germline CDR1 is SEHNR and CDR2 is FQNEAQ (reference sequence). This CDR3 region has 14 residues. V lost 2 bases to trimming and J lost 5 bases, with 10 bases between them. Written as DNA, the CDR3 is TGTGCCAGCAGCTTAAGGGACAATTATCAGCCCCAGCATTTT. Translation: CASSLRDNYQPQHF. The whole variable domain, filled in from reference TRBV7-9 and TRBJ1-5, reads DTGVSQNPRHKITKRGQNVTFRCDPISEHNRLYWYRQTLGQGPEFLTYFQNEAQLEKSRLLSDRFSAERPKGSFSTLEIQRTEQGDSAMYLCASSLRDNYQPQHFGDGTRLSIL.

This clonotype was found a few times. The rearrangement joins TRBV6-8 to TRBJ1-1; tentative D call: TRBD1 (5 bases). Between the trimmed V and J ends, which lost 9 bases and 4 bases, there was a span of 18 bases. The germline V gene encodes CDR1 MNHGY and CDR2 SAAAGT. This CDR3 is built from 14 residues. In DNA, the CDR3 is TGTGCCAGTTATCAGACAGCTTATTTCACTGAAGCTTTCTTT. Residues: CASYQTAYFTEAFF.

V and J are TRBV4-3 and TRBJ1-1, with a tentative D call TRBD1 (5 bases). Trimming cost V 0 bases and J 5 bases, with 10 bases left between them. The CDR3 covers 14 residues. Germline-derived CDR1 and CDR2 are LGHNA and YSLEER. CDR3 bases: TGCGCCAGCAGCCAAGATCGGTGGGGGACTGAAGCTTTCTTT. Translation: CASSQDRWGTEAFF.

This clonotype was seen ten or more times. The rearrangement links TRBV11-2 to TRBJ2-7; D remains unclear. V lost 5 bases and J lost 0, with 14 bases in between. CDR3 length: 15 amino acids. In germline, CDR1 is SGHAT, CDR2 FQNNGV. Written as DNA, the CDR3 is TGTGCCAGCAGCAAAGGCGTCGGCGGCTCCTACGAGCAGTACTTC. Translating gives CASSKGVGGSYEQYF.

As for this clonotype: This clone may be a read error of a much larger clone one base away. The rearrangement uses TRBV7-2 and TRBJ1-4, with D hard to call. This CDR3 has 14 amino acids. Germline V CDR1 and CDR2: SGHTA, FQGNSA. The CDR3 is CASSLSRRDEELFF. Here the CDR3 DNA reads TGTGCCAGCAGCTTATCCCGGCGCGATGAAGAACTGTTTTTT. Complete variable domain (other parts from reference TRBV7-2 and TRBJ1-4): GAGVSQSPSNKVTEKGKDVELRCDPISGHTALYWYRQSLGQGLEFLIYFQGNSAPDKSGLPSDRFSAERTGGSVSTLTIQRTQQEDSAVYLCASSLSRRDEELFFGSGTQLSVL.

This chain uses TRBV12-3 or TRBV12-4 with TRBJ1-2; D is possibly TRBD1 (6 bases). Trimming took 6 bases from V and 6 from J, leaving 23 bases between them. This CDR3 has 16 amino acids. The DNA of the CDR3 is TGTGCCAGCAGACCTCGTGAGGGGGGCCCGGGAGATGGCTACACCTTC. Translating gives CASRPREGGPGDGYTF.

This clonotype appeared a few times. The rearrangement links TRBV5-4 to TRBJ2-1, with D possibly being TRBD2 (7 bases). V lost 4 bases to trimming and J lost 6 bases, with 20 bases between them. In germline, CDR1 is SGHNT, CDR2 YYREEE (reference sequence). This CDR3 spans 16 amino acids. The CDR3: CASSPRGRGPGNEQFF. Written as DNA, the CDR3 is TGTGCCAGCAGCCCTCGGGGGCGGGGGCCCGGCAATGAGCAGTTCTTC.

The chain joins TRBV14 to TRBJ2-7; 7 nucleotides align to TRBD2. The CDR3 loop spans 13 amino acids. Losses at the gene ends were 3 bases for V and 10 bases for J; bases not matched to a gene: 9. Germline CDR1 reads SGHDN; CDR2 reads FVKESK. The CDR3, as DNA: TGTGCCAGCAGCCAGAACGGGGGGTCGGCACAGTACTTC. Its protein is CASSQNGGSAQYF.

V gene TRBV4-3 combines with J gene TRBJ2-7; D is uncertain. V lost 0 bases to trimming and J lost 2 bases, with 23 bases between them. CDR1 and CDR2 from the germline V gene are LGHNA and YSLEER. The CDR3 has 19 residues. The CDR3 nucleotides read TGCGCCAGCAGCCAAGATCGCCCGGCTAGTTGGCACAAAACCTACGAGCAGTACTTC. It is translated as CASSQDRPASWHKTYEQYF.

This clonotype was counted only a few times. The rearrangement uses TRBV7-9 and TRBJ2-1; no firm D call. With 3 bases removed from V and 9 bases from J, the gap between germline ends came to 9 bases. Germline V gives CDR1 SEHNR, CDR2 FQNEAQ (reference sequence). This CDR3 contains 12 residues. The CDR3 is CASSFQAVEQFF. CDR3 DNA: TGTGCCAGCAGCTTTCAGGCCGTTGAGCAGTTCTTC.

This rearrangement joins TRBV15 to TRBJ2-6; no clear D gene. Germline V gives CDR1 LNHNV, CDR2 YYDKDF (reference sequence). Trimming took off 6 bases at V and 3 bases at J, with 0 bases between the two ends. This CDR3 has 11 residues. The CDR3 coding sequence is TGTGCCACCAGTGGGGCCAACGTCCTGACTTTC. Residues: CATSGANVLTF.

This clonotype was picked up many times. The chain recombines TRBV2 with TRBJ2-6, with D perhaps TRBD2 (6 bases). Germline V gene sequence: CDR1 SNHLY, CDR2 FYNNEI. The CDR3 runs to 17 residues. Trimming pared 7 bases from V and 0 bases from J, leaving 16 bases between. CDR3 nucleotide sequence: TGTGCCAGCACTCGTGGGACTGCTAACTCTGGGGCCAACGTCCTGACTTTC. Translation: CASTRGTANSGANVLTF.

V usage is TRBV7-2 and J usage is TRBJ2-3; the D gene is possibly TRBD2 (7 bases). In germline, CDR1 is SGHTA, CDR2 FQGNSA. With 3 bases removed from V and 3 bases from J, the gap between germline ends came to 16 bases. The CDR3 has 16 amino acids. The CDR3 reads CASSFGGPTETDTQYF. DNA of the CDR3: TGTGCCAGCAGCTTCGGGGGGCCCACGGAGACAGATACGCAGTATTTT. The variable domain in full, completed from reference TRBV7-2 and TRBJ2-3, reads GAGVSQSPSNKVTEKGKDVELRCDPISGHTALYWYRQSLGQGLEFLIYFQGNSAPDKSGLPSDRFSAERTGGSVSTLTIQRTQQEDSAVYLCASSFGGPTETDTQYFGPGTRLTVL.

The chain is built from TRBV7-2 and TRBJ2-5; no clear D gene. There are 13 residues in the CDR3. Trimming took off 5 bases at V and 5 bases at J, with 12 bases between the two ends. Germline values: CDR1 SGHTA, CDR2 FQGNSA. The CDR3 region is CASSPNLRETQYF. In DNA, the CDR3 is TGTGCCAGCAGCCCCAACCTCAGGGAGACCCAGTACTTC.

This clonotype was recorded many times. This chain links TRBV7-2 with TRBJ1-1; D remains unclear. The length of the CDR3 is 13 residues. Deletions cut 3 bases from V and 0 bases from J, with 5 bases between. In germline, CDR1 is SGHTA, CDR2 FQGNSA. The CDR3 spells CASSFSVNTEAFF. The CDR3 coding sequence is TGTGCCAGCAGCTTCTCGGTGAACACTGAAGCTTTCTTT.

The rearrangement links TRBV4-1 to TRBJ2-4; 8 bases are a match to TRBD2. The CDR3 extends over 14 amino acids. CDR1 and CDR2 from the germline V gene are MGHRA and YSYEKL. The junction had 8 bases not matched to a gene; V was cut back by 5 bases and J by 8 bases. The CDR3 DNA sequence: TGCGCCAGCAGCATCTCGGGACTAGAGGACATTCAGTACTTC. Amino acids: CASSISGLEDIQYF.

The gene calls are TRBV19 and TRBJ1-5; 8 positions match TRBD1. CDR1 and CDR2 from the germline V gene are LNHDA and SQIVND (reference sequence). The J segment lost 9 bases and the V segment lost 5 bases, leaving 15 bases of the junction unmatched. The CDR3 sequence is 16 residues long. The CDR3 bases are TGTGCCAGTAGTGCGAGAGACAGGGGAAGGTCGTGGCCCCAGCATTTT. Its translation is CASSARDRGRSWPQHF.

The CDR3 spells CASTYGGTGANVLTF. CDR3 bases: TGTGCCAGTACGTACGGGGGGACCGGGGCCAACGTCCTGACTTTC. The chain carries TRBV19 and TRBJ2-6, with 7 bases matching TRBD2. The CDR3 covers 15 residues. V was clipped by 7 bases and J by 4 bases; unmatched bases: 7. Germline values: CDR1 LNHDA, CDR2 SQIVND (reference sequence). The full variable domain, completed using reference TRBV19 and TRBJ2-6, is DGGITQSPKYLFRKEGQNVTLSCEQNLNHDAMYWYRQDPGQGLRLIYYSQIVNDFQKGDIAEGYSVSREKKESFPLTVTSAQKNPTAFYLCASTYGGTGANVLTFGAGSRLTVL.